Given below is one TCR beta chain in context. Its antigen is still unknown. This record belongs to a study of T-cell reconstitution after alpha-beta-depleted transplantation in children. Study conclusions and caveats: Some patients' high day-60 TCRbeta diversity was traced to surviving recipient T cells and thymic progenitors. Several hundred rapidly expanded clones from non-depleted graft cells reportedly supplied alpha-beta T cells about two months post-transplant. T-cell counts and diversity were attributed mostly to newly produced T cells one year after transplant.

Unique molecular identifiers were built into the TCRbeta library. TCRdb fed the PCR reads into MiXCR, producing one record per CDR3 protein. The table lists approximately 82,000 distinct CDR3 sequences, about 14% of them singletons. V was clipped by 10 bases and J by 6 bases, with 16 bases between them. The germline gives CDR1 ENHRY, CDR2 SYGVKD. This CDR3 region has 13 residues. This clonotype was obtained from a male patient aged 2 to 10 who had a stem cell transplant for acute lymphoblastic leukemia, so the T cells may come from the graft donor. The sequences come from PBMCs, mostly from graft donor cells, collected 180 days after TCRalphabeta/CD19-depleted stem cell transplant. The gene calls are TRBV10-3 and TRBJ2-4, with TRBD2 as a possible D gene (5 bases). The CDR3 here is CATKPPSRNIQYF. In nucleotides, the CDR3 is TGTGCCACCAAGCCACCTAGCCGAAACATTCAGTACTTC.